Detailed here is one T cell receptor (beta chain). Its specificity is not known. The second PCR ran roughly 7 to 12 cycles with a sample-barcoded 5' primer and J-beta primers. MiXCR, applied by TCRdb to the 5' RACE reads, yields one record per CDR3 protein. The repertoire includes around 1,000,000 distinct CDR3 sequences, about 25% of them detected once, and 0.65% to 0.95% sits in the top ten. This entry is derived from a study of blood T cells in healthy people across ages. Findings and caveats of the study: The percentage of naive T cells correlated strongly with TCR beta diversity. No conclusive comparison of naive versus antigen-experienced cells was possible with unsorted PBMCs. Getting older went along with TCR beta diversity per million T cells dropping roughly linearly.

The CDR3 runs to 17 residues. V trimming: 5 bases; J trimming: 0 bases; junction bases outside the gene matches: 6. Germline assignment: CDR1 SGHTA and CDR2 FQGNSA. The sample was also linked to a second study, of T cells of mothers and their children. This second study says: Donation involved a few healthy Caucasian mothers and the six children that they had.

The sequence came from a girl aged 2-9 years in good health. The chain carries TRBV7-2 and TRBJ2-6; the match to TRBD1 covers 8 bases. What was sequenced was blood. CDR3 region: CASSLGTGRSGANVLTF. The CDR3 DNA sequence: TGTGCCAGCAGCCTAGGGACAGGACGCTCTGGGGCCAACGTCCTGACTTTC.